This T cell receptor beta chain was sequenced during a study of blood T cell repertoires in COVID-19. How the authors handled the data: Estimation of nucleated cell counts relied on the amplification of reference gene primers. Data came from immunoSEQ multiplex PCR; TCRdb stores just in-frame clones and leaves some out. For V, J and clone size, that table is used; D and trimming come from the DNA. The sample holds fewer than 120,000 clones; 70% to 90% are singletons and the top ten take about 5%. Germline lookup yields CDR1 SEHNR and CDR2 FQNEAQ (reference sequence). The V end was cut by 2 bases, the J end by 0 bases, with 16 bases between. The CDR3 consists of 17 residues.

This sequence joins TRBV7-9 and TRBJ1-1; TRBD1 is a possible D gene (5 bases). The sample taken for sequencing was peripheral blood. The origin of this receptor is a human donor in a cohort sampled during active COVID-19. CDR3 nucleotide sequence: TGTGCCAGCAGCTTAAGGGCCCAGGGTCTCATGAACACTGAAGCTTTCTTT. Its protein is CASSLRAQGLMNTEAFF.